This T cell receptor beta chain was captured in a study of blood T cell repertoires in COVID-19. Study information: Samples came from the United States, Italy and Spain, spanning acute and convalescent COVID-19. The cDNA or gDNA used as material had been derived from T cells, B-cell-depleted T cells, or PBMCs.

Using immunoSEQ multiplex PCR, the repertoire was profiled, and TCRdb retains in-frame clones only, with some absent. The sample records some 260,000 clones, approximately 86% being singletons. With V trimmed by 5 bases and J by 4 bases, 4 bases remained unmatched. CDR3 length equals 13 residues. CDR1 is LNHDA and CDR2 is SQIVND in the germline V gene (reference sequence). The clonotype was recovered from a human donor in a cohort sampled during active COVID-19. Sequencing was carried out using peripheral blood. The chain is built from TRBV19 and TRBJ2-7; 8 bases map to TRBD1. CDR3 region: CASSLGDRYEQYF. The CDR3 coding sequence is TGTGCCAGTAGTTTGGGGGACAGGTACGAGCAGTACTTC. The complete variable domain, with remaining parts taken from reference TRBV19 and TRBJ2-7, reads DGGITQSPKYLFRKEGQNVTLSCEQNLNHDAMYWYRQDPGQGLRLIYYSQIVNDFQKGDIAEGYSVSREKKESFPLTVTSAQKNPTAFYLCASSLGDRYEQYFGPGTRLTVT.